The 31 T cell receptor beta chains below all came from one sample that was sequenced in a study of blood T cell repertoires in COVID-19. Profiled with immunoSEQ multiplex PCR; TCRdb holds only in-frame clones, not every one. The table includes over 350,000 clones, 86% detected once. Material: peripheral blood. All receptors come from a woman aged 30 to 39 with active or convalescent COVID-19.

CDR3: CASTQGQAPSSGNTIYF. The CDR3 region has the DNA TGTGCCAGCACCCAGGGGCAGGCGCCGTCCTCTGGAAACACCATATATTTT. This chain connects TRBV16 to TRBJ1-3, with D tentatively TRBD1 (6 bases). The CDR3 sequence is 17 residues long. Germline V gene lookup returns CDR1 KGHSY and CDR2 FQNENV. Deletions cut 7 bases from V and 0 bases from J, with 19 bases between.

Here the CDR3 DNA reads TGTGCCTCGACGTCCCCTAGCTCCTACGAGCAGTACTTC. Translation gives CASTSPSSYEQYF. The V call is TRBV30, the J call TRBJ2-7; unclear D gene. Germline V lookup: CDR1 GTSNPN, CDR2 SVGIG (reference sequence). The CDR3 loop spans 13 amino acids. Trimming left V 7 bases short and J 0 bases short, with 13 bases between.

The J gene is TRBJ1-2, the V gene TRBV5-6; 7 bases are shared with TRBD1. Germline V CDR1 and CDR2: SGHDT, YYEEEE. The CDR3 runs to 14 residues. V shed 0 bases and J 4 bases; nucleotides not matched to a gene: 3. In nucleotides, the CDR3 is TGTGCCAGCAGCTTGGAGACAGGGACCTATGGCTACACCTTC. Its translation is CASSLETGTYGYTF.

The chain couples TRBV3-1 (or the pseudogene TRBV3-2) to TRBJ1-5; tentative D call: TRBD1 (6 bases). Germline V gene data show CDR1 as LGHDT and CDR2 as YNNKEL (reference sequence). This CDR3 has 15 residues. Trimming pared 1 base from V and 4 bases from J, leaving 11 bases between. For the CDR3, the DNA is TGTGCCAGCAGCCAAGGTTTGGACAGTAATCAGCCCCAGCATTTT. This encodes CASSQGLDSNQPQHF.

J is TRBJ2-3 and V is TRBV3-1 (or the pseudogene TRBV3-2); D is unclear. The V gene's germline CDR1 is LGHDT and CDR2 YNNKEL (reference sequence). This CDR3 region has 12 residues. Trimming left V 0 bases short and J 6 bases short, with 4 bases between. The CDR3 loop reads CASSQDEDTQYF. DNA of the CDR3: TGTGCCAGCAGCCAAGACGAGGATACGCAGTATTTT.

This clone was counted many times. The chain carries TRBV11-2 and TRBJ2-6, with D possibly TRBD1 on 5 matching bases. Germline V gene data show CDR1 as SGHAT and CDR2 as FQNNGV. The CDR3 has 12 residues. The ends were cut back, 1 base at V and 14 bases at J, with 9 bases in the middle. CDR3 DNA sequence: TGTGCCAGCAGCTTAGGACAGTACATCCTGACTTTC. The encoded protein is CASSLGQYILTF. The full variable domain, with the rest looked up from reference TRBV11-2 and TRBJ2-6, is EAGVAQSPRYKIIEKRQSVAFWCNPISGHATLYWYQQILGQGPKLLIQFQNNGVVDDSQLPKDRFSAERLKGVDSTLKIQPAKLEDSAVYLCASSLGQYILTFGAGSRLTVL.

The chain is built from TRBV14 and TRBJ2-3, with D possibly being TRBD2 (5 bases). V lost 3 bases, J lost 4 bases, and 20 bases lay in between. CDR1 SGHDN and CDR2 FVKESK come from the germline V gene. The CDR3 spans 17 residues. CDR3 bases: TGTGCCAGCAGCCAGGGAGTTGGGGATAAGGGCGCAGATACGCAGTATTTT. Its protein is CASSQGVGDKGADTQYF.

This rearrangement joins TRBV19 to TRBJ2-7; 7 bases map to TRBD1. V lost 10 bases and J lost 5; bases outside the gene matches: 14. The V gene's germline CDR1 is LNHDA and CDR2 SQIVND (reference sequence). The length of the CDR3 is 14 residues. The CDR3 is CATRKGQASHEQYF. Here the CDR3 DNA reads TGTGCCACCAGAAAAGGACAGGCTTCGCACGAGCAGTACTTC.

V gene TRBV6-4 combines with J gene TRBJ1-2, with D hard to call. This CDR3 has 17 residues. In germline, CDR1 is MRHNA, CDR2 SNTAGT. V was pared by 5 bases and J by 2 bases, with 21 bases between. CDR3 in amino acids: CASSPRGSPSENYGYTF. In nucleotides, the CDR3 is TGTGCCAGCAGTCCCCGCGGCAGCCCGTCCGAGAACTATGGCTACACCTTC.

This clone has just a few counts. The V and J genes are TRBV6-1 and TRBJ1-2, with D tentatively TRBD1 (5 bases). V was trimmed by 3 bases and J by 5 bases, leaving 16 bases between them. The germline gives CDR1 MNHNS, CDR2 SASEGT. This CDR3 spans 15 amino acids. The CDR3, as DNA: TGTGCCAGCAGTGATGAAGTGTCAGGGTCGTATGGCTACACCTTC. Translation: CASSDEVSGSYGYTF.

V gene TRBV3-1 (or the pseudogene TRBV3-2) combines with J gene TRBJ2-5; perhaps TRBD2 as D (6 bases). V gave up 4 bases and J gave up 2 bases, with 14 bases separating them. The CDR3 contains 15 residues. Germline V gene lookup returns CDR1 LGHDT and CDR2 YNNKEL (reference sequence). DNA of the CDR3: TGTGCCAGCAGCCGCCCGGGACTCCTTCAAGAGACCCAGTACTTC. It codes for CASSRPGLLQETQYF.

V and J are TRBV9 and TRBJ1-2; 9 bases align to TRBD1. The germline gives CDR1 SGDLS, CDR2 YYNGEE. CDR3 length: 15 residues. Losses at the gene ends were 4 bases for V and 0 bases for J; bases not matched to a gene: 4. This CDR3 is CASSPRTGANYGYTF. Here the CDR3 DNA reads TGTGCCAGCAGCCCTCGGACAGGGGCTAACTATGGCTACACCTTC.

This chain joins TRBV5-1 and TRBJ1-2; 10 nucleotides line up with TRBD1. Germline V lookup: CDR1 SGHRS, CDR2 YFSETQ. The CDR3 has 15 amino acids. V gave up 3 bases and J gave up 3 bases; unmatched junction bases: 5. The CDR3 loop reads CASSSGQGKYYGYTF. As DNA, the CDR3 is TGCGCCAGCAGCTCGGGACAGGGGAAGTACTATGGCTACACCTTC. The full variable domain, in which reference TRBV5-1 and TRBJ1-2 provide the parts outside the CDR3, is KAGVTQTPRYLIKTRGQQVTLSCSPISGHRSVSWYQQTPGQGLQFLFEYFSETQRNKGNFPGRFSGRQFSNSRSEMNVSTLELGDSALYLCASSSGQGKYYGYTFGSGTRLTVV.

In its sample, this clone was seen a few times. CDR3 nucleotide sequence: TGTGCCAGCAGCTTGGGGACAGGGAAGGGCTACACCTTC. Its translation is CASSLGTGKGYTF. This chain joins TRBV7-9 and TRBJ1-2; 9 bases align to TRBD1. V dropped 3 bases and J dropped 8; count of bases not matched to a gene: 4. The CDR3 runs 13 residues. Germline CDR1 and CDR2: SEHNR and FQNEAQ (reference sequence).

In regard to this clone: The same CDR3 is also encoded by other DNA sequences in this sample. The V and J genes are TRBV3-1 (or the pseudogene TRBV3-2) and TRBJ1-2, with TRBD1 as a possible D gene (6 bases). Trimming took off 3 bases at V and 2 bases at J, with 7 bases between the two ends. CDR1 LGHDT and CDR2 YNNKEL come from the germline V gene (reference sequence). CDR3 length equals 13 residues. The CDR3 loop reads CASSQGQNYGYTF. The DNA for the CDR3 is TGTGCCAGCAGCCAGGGACAAAACTATGGCTACACCTTC.

This clone was found a few times. The chain carries TRBV27 and TRBJ1-2; D might be TRBD1 (5 bases). The CDR3 has 16 amino acids. V lost 8 bases to trimming and J lost 0 bases, with 19 bases between them. Germline V gene lookup returns CDR1 MNHEY and CDR2 SMNVEV (reference sequence). The CDR3 region is CASRPDLTVSNYGYTF. The CDR3 nucleotides are TGTGCCAGCCGACCAGATCTGACAGTCTCTAACTATGGCTACACCTTC.

V and J are TRBV5-1 and TRBJ2-7; 14 bases are a match to TRBD2. Germline CDR1 reads SGHRS; CDR2 reads YFSETQ. The CDR3 is 15 amino acids. Trimming cost V 1 base and J 6 bases; bases outside gene matches: 3. The CDR3: CASSLMGLAGVEQYF. Here the CDR3 DNA reads TGCGCCAGCAGCTTGATGGGACTAGCGGGAGTCGAGCAGTACTTC.

V usage is TRBV14 and J usage is TRBJ1-3; D unresolved. Germline V gene lookup returns CDR1 SGHDN and CDR2 FVKESK. The CDR3 length is 16 residues. V was trimmed by 1 base and J by 0 bases, leaving 10 bases between them. DNA of the CDR3: TGTGCCAGCAGCCAAGCCACAGAGTACTCTGGAAACACCATATATTTT. Translated, it gives CASSQATEYSGNTIYF.

V gene TRBV6-1 combines with J gene TRBJ1-2; D perhaps matches TRBD1 (6 bases). V was clipped by 1 base and J by 2 bases, with 8 bases between them. The CDR3 totals 14 residues. The V gene's germline CDR1 is MNHNS and CDR2 SASEGT. The CDR3 DNA is TGTGCCAGCAGTGAAGGGACAGCGAACTATGGCTACACCTTC. Translation: CASSEGTANYGYTF.

V is TRBV19 and J is TRBJ1-1; 8 bases fit TRBD1. There are 13 residues in the CDR3. J was trimmed by 3 bases and V by 6 bases; bases with no gene match: 3. Germline-derived CDR1 and CDR2 are LNHDA and SQIVND (reference sequence). This CDR3 is CASRSDRDTEAFF. DNA of the CDR3: TGTGCCAGTAGATCGGACAGGGACACTGAAGCTTTCTTT.

V and J are TRBV19 and TRBJ1-2; 9 bases line up with TRBD1. This CDR3 is 16 amino acids long. The V gene end was trimmed by 4 bases and the J gene end by 4 bases; junction bases not matched to a gene: 10. Germline CDR1 LNHDA, CDR2 SQIVND (reference sequence). The CDR3 nucleotides are TGTGCCAGTAGTACCTGGACAGGGGAGTTCGGCTATGGCTACACCTTC. This gives the protein CASSTWTGEFGYGYTF. The variable domain in full, completed from reference TRBV19 and TRBJ1-2, reads DGGITQSPKYLFRKEGQNVTLSCEQNLNHDAMYWYRQDPGQGLRLIYYSQIVNDFQKGDIAEGYSVSREKKESFPLTVTSAQKNPTAFYLCASSTWTGEFGYGYTFGSGTRLTVV.

The chain uses TRBV29-1 and TRBJ1-4; TRBD1 matches at 10 bases. The ends lost 6 bases at V and 0 bases at J; junction bases unmatched: 7. CDR3 length: 16 residues. Germline CDR1 reads SQVTM; CDR2 reads ANQGSEA. This chain's CDR3 is CSVAGQGETTNEKLFF. CDR3 nucleotides: TGCAGCGTGGCCGGACAGGGGGAAACAACTAATGAAAAACTGTTTTTT.

The V and J genes are TRBV9 and TRBJ1-5; D may be TRBD1 (5 bases). Germline V lookup: CDR1 SGDLS, CDR2 YYNGEE. The CDR3 consists of 14 residues. V lost 4 bases to trimming and J lost 5 bases, with 13 bases between them. CDR3 region: CASSPMGGDQPQHF. CDR3 DNA: TGTGCCAGCAGCCCGATGGGGGGGGATCAGCCCCAGCATTTT.

The CDR3 DNA follows: TGTGCCAGCAGCCCCCTCATTGGAGGTACAGATACGCAGTATTTT. Protein product: CASSPLIGGTDTQYF. This chain uses TRBV9 with TRBJ2-3; D possibly corresponds to TRBD2 (5 bases). Per the germline V gene, CDR1 is SGDLS and CDR2 is YYNGEE. The CDR3 loop spans 15 amino acids. Trimming removed 4 bases at V and 3 bases at J, with 15 bases between.

V is TRBV3-1 (or the pseudogene TRBV3-2) and J is TRBJ2-1, with 8 bases identical to TRBD2. The J segment lost 4 bases and the V segment lost 5 bases, leaving 13 bases of the junction unmatched. This CDR3 is 17 amino acids long. The germline CDR1 and CDR2 sequences are LGHDT and YNNKEL (reference sequence). The CDR3 is CASSTRTSLHKYNEQFF. DNA of the CDR3: TGTGCCAGCAGCACCCGGACTAGCCTTCATAAATACAATGAGCAGTTCTTC.

The V and J genes are TRBV10-3 and TRBJ2-7; possible D gene TRBD1, 6 bases. Germline V gene sequence: CDR1 ENHRY, CDR2 SYGVKD. There are 14 residues in the CDR3. Trimming removed 4 bases at V and 0 bases at J, with 10 bases between. CDR3 in DNA: TGTGCCATCAGTGGACAGGCGCTCTCCTACGAGCAGTACTTC. Protein product: CAISGQALSYEQYF.

The V gene is TRBV27, the J gene TRBJ1-1, with a tentative D call TRBD1 (6 bases). Germline CDR1 MNHEY, CDR2 SMNVEV (reference sequence). The CDR3 is 12 amino acids. V was clipped by 7 bases and J by 5 bases, with 11 bases between them. As DNA, the CDR3 is TGTGCCAGCAAAGGGGGGGGGACTGAAGCTTTCTTT. Encoded protein: CASKGGGTEAFF.

The gene calls are TRBV7-9 and TRBJ1-2; 7 bases are shared with TRBD1. The CDR3 length is 17 residues. Germline V gene lookup returns CDR1 SEHNR and CDR2 FQNEAQ (reference sequence). The V gene end was trimmed by 5 bases and the J gene end by 0 bases; junction bases not matched to a gene: 12. CDR3 residues: CASSPIPGTETNYGYTF. Written as DNA, the CDR3 is TGTGCCAGCAGCCCGATCCCTGGGACAGAGACTAACTATGGCTACACCTTC.

The table lists this clone with a few counts. This chain connects TRBV10-3 to TRBJ2-7; TRBD1 aligns across 11 bases. The CDR3 has 12 amino acids. V gave up 9 bases and J gave up 7 bases; unmatched junction bases: 5. The germline V gene has CDR1 ENHRY and CDR2 SYGVKD. This CDR3 is CAMAGQGGEQYF. The CDR3 DNA reads TGTGCCATGGCGGGACAGGGGGGAGAGCAGTACTTC.

The gene calls are TRBV5-1 and TRBJ2-3, with 8 bases lining up with TRBD2. Germline V gene lookup returns CDR1 SGHRS and CDR2 YFSETQ. V was clipped by 3 bases and J by 4 bases; unmatched bases: 13. The CDR3 totals 17 residues. CDR3 bases: TGCGCCAGCAGCTCGTCATATCTTAGCGGGGTGGCAGATACGCAGTATTTT. This sequence encodes CASSSSYLSGVADTQYF. Combining the CDR3 with reference TRBV5-1 and TRBJ2-3 gives the whole variable domain KAGVTQTPRYLIKTRGQQVTLSCSPISGHRSVSWYQQTPGQGLQFLFEYFSETQRNKGNFPGRFSGRQFSNSRSEMNVSTLELGDSALYLCASSSSYLSGVADTQYFGPGTRLTVL.

The genes are TRBV4-1 and TRBJ1-2, with D unresolved. The V end was cut by 6 bases, the J end by 7 bases, with 27 bases between. CDR3 length equals 17 residues. Looked up from germline, CDR1 is MGHRA and CDR2 is YSYEKL. The CDR3 coding sequence is TGCGCCAGCAGTCCATCCCCTTTGGTCGGGATGAACCGTGGCTACACCTTC. Its protein is CASSPSPLVGMNRGYTF.